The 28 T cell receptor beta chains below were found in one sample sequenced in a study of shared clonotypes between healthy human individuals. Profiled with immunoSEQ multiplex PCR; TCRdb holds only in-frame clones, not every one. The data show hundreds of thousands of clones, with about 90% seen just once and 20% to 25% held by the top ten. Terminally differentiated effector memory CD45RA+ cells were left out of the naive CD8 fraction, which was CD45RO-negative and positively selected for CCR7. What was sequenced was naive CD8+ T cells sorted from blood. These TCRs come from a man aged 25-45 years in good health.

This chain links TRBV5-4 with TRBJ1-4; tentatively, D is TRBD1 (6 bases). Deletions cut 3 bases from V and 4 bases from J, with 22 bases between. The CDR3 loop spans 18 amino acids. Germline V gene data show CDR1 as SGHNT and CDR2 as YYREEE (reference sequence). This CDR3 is CASSYREGLPTFNEKLFF. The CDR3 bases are TGTGCCAGCAGCTACAGGGAAGGTCTGCCTACCTTTAATGAAAAACTGTTTTTT.

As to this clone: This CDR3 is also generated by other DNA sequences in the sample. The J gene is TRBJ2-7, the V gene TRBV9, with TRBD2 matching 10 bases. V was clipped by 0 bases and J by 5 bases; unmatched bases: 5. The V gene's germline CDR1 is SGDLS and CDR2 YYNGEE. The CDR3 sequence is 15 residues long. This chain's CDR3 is CASSVGLAGEDEQYF. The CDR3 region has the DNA TGTGCCAGCAGCGTAGGGCTAGCGGGAGAGGACGAGCAGTACTTC.

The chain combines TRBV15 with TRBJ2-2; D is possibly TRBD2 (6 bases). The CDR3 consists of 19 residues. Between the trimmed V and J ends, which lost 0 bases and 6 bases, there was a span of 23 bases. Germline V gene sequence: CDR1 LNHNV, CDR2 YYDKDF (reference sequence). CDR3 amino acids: CATSRDAGPNRSGPGELFF. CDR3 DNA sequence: TGTGCCACCAGCAGAGATGCGGGGCCTAACCGATCTGGGCCCGGGGAGCTGTTTTTT.

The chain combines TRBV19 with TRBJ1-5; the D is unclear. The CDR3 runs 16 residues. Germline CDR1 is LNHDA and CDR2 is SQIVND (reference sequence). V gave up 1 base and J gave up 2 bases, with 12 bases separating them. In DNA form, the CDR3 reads TGTGCCAGTAGTATAGCCACCGGGAGAGGCAATCAGCCCCAGCATTTT. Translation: CASSIATGRGNQPQHF.

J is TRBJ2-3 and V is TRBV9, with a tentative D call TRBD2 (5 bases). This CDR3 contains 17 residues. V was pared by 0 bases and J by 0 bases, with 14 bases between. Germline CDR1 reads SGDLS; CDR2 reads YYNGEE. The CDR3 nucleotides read TGTGCCAGCAGCGTAGGGAGGTCTACATCTAGCACAGATACGCAGTATTTT. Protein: CASSVGRSTSSTDTQYF.

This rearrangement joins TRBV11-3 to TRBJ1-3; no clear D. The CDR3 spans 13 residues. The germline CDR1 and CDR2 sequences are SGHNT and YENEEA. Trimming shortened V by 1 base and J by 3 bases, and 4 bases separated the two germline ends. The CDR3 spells CASSLGHGNTIYF. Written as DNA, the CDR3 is TGTGCCAGCAGCTTAGGGCATGGAAACACCATATATTTT. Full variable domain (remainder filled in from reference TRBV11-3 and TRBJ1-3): EAGVVQSPRYKIIEKKQPVAFWCNPISGHNTLYWYLQNLGQGPELLIRYENEEAVDDSQLPKDRFSAERLKGVDSTLKIQPAELGDSAVYLCASSLGHGNTIYFGEGSWLTVV.

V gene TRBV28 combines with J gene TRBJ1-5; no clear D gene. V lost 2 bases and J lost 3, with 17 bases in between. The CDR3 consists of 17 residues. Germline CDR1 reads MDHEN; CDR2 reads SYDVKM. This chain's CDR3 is CASSLRFGRTHNQPQHF. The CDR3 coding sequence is TGTGCCAGCAGTTTAAGGTTCGGGCGGACTCACAATCAGCCCCAGCATTTT. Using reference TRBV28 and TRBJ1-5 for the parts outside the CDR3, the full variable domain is DVKVTQSSRYLVKRTGEKVFLECVQDMDHENMFWYRQDPGLGLRLIYFSYDVKMKEKGDIPEGYSVSREKKERFSLILESASTNQTSMYLCASSLRFGRTHNQPQHFGDGTRLSIL.

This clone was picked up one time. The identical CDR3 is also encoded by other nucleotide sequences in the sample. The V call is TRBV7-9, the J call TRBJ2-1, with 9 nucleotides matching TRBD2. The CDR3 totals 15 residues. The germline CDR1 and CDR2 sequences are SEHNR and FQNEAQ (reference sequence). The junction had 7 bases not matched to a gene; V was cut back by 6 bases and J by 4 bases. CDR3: CASSPTSGPYNEQFF. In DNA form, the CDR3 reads TGTGCCAGCAGTCCAACTAGCGGGCCGTACAATGAGCAGTTCTTC.

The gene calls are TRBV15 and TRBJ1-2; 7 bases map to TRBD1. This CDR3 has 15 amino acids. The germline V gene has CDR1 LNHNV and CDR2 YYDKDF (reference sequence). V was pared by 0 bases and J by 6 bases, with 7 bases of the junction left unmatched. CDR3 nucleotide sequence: TGTGCCACCAGCAGAGATCGTACAGGGGCCAATGGCTACACCTTC. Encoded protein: CATSRDRTGANGYTF.

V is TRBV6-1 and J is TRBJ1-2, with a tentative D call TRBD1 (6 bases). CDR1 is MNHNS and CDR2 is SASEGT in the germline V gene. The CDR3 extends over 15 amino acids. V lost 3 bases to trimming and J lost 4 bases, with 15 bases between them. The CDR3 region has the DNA TGTGCCAGCAGTGACCCCAGGTGGGGGCTCTATGGCTACACCTTC. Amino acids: CASSDPRWGLYGYTF.

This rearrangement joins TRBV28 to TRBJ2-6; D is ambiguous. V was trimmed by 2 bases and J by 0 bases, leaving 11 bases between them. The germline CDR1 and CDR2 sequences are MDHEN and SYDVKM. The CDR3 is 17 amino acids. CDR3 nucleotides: TGTGCCAGCAGTTTAAGAACGGATAGCTCTGGGGCCAACGTCCTGACTTTC. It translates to CASSLRTDSSGANVLTF.

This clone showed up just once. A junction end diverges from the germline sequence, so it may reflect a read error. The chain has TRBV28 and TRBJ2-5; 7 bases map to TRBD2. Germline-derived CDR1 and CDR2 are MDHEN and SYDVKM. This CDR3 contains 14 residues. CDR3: CASCLRGSKMAQYF. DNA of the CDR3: TGTGCCAGCTGTTTGCGGGGGTCCAAGATGGCCCAGTACTTC.

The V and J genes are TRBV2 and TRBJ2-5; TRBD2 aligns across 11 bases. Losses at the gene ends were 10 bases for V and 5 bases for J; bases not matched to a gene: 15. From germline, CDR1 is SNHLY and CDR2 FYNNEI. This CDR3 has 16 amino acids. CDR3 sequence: CATSGIAGGPGETQYF. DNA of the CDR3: TGTGCCACTTCAGGAATAGCGGGAGGGCCGGGGGAGACCCAGTACTTC. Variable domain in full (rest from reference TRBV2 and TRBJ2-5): EPEVTQTPSHQVTQMGQEVILRCVPISNHLYFYWYRQILGQKVEFLVSFYNNEISEKSEIFDDQFSVERPDGSNFTLKIRSTKLEDSAMYFCATSGIAGGPGETQYFGPGTRLLVL.

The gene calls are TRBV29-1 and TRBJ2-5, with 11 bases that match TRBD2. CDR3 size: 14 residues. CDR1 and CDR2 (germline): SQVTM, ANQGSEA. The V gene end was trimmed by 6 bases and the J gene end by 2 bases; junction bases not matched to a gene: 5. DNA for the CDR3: TGCAGCGTGCCGGGACTAGCGGTTCAAGAGACCCAGTACTTC. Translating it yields CSVPGLAVQETQYF.

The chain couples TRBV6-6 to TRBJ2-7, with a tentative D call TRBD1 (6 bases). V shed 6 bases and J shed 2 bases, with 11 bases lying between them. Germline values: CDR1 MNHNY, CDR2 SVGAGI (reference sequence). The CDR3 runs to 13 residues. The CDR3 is CASSPRGTYEQYF. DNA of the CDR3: TGTGCCAGCAGCCCTAGGGGGACCTACGAGCAGTACTTC.

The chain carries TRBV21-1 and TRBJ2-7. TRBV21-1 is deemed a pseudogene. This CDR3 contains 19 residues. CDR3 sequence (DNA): TGTGCCAGCAGCAAAGGGGACACCAGACTAGGCCTCCTCTCCTACGAGCAGTACTTC. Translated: CASSKGDTRLGLLSYEQYF.

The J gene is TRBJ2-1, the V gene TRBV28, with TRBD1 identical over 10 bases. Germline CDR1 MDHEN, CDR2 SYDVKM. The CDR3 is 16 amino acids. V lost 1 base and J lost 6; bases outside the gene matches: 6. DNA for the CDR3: TGTGCCAGCAGTTTATCCGACAGGGGGCGGTCCAATGAGCAGTTCTTC. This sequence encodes CASSLSDRGRSNEQFF.

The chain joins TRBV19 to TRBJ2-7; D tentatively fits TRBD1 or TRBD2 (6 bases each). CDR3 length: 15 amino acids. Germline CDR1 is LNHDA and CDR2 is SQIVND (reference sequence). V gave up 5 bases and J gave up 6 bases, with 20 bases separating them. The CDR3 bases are TGTGCCAGTAGTGGCACTACAGGGACTGCAGTCGAGCAGTACTTC. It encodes CASSGTTGTAVEQYF. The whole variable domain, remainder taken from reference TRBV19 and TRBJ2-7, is DGGITQSPKYLFRKEGQNVTLSCEQNLNHDAMYWYRQDPGQGLRLIYYSQIVNDFQKGDIAEGYSVSREKKESFPLTVTSAQKNPTAFYLCASSGTTGTAVEQYFGPGTRLTVT.

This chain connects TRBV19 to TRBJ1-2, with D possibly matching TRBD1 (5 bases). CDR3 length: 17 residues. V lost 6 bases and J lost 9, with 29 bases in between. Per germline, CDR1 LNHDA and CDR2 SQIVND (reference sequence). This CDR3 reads CASSRGGGRRLDGSYTF. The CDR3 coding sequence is TGTGCCAGTAGCCGGGGTGGGGGTCGAAGGCTGGATGGGAGCTACACCTTC.

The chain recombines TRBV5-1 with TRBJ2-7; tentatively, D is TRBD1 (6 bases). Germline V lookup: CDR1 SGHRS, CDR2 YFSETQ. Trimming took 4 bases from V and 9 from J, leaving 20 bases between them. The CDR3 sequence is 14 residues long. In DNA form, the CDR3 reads TGCGCCAGCAGCGGTGAGGGGACCTGGGGGCGGCAGTACTTC. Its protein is CASSGEGTWGRQYF.

The CDR3 sequence: CASSAETGELFF. The CDR3 DNA reads TGTGCCAGCAGCGCGGAGACCGGGGAGCTGTTTTTT. The chain carries TRBV11-3 and TRBJ2-2; D ambiguous. The CDR3 is made up of 12 amino acids. Between the trimmed V and J ends, which lost 5 bases and 5 bases, there was a span of 6 bases. CDR1 is SGHNT, CDR2 YENEEA, per germline.

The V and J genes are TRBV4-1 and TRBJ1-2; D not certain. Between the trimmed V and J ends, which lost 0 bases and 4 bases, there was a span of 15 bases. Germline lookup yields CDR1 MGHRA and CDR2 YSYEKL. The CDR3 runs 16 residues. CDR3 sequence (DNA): TGCGCCAGCAGCCAAGAACTTACGGAGCCGATCTATGGCTACACCTTC. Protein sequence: CASSQELTEPIYGYTF.

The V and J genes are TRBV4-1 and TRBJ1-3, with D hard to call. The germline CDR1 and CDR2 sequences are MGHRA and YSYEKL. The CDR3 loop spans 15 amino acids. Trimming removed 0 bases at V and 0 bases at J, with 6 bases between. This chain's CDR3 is CASSQEWTSGNTIYF. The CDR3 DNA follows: TGCGCCAGCAGCCAAGAGTGGACCTCTGGAAACACCATATATTTT.

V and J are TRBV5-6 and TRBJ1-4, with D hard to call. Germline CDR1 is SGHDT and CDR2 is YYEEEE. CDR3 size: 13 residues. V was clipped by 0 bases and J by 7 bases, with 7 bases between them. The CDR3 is CASSLGMGEKLFF. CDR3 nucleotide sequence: TGTGCCAGCAGCTTGGGAATGGGTGAAAAACTGTTTTTT.

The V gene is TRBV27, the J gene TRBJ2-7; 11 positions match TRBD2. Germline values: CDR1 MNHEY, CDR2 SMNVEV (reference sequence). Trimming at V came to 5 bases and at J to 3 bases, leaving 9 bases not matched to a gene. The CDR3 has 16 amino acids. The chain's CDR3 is CASSPLGTSGSYEQYF. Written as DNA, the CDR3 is TGTGCCAGCAGTCCCTTGGGCACTAGCGGGAGCTACGAGCAGTACTTC.

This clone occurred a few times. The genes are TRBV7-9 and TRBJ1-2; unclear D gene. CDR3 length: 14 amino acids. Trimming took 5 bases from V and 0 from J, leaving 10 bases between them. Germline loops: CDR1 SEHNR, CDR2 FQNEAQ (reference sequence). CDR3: CASSLLPANYGYTF. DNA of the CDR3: TGTGCCAGCAGCCTTTTGCCAGCTAACTATGGCTACACCTTC.

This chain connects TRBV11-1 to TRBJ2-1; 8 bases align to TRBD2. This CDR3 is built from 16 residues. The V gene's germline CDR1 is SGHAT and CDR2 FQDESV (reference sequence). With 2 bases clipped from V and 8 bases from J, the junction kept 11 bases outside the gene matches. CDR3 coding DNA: TGTGCCAGCAGCTTACAAACCGGGAGGGTGGGAGATGAGCAGTTCTTC. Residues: CASSLQTGRVGDEQFF.

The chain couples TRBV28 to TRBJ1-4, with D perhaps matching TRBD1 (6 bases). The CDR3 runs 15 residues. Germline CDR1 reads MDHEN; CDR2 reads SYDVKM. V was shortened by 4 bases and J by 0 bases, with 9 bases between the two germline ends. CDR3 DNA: TGTGCCAGCAGTTCAAGGACAGCAACTAATGAAAAACTGTTTTTT. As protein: CASSSRTATNEKLFF.